A selection of T cell receptor beta chains follows, all from one sample in a study of blood T cell repertoires in COVID-19. Assay: immunoSEQ multiplex PCR; the TCRdb copy retains only in-frame clones and omits some. This repertoire shows 35,000 to 40,000 clones, approximately 87% found once; its top ten account for about an eighth. The sequenced material came from peripheral blood. The receptors stem from a man in his 70s with acute or convalescent COVID-19. The CDR3 runs from the conserved cysteine through the conserved F or W. Fields, in order: D gene, J gene, clone size, V gene, CDR3 DNA, CDR3 protein. D genes are given only for firm matches. Clone size appears in some rows only: once, few, many, or a class for an expanded clone.

D gene: TRBD1; J gene: TRBJ1-2; clone size: NA; V gene: TRBV19; CDR3 DNA: TGTGCCGGCCGACAGGGTGCCTATGGCTACACCTTC; CDR3 protein: CAGRQGAYGYTF
D gene: TRBD1; J gene: TRBJ1-2; clone size: NA; V gene: TRBV29-1; CDR3 DNA: TGCAGCGTTGAGCGGGACAGGGACTATGGCTACACCTTC; CDR3 protein: CSVERDRDYGYTF
D gene: NA; J gene: TRBJ1-6; clone size: NA; V gene: TRBV28; CDR3 DNA: TGTGCCAGCAGTAGGCGGATTAATTCACCCCTCCACTTT; CDR3 protein: CASSRRINSPLHF
D gene: TRBD1; J gene: TRBJ1-2; clone size: NA; V gene: TRBV10-3; CDR3 DNA: TGTGCCATCAGTCAGGGGGAAGAAGGCTACACCTTC; CDR3 protein: CAISQGEEGYTF
D gene: NA; J gene: TRBJ1-1; clone size: once; V gene: TRBV7-2; CDR3 DNA: TGTGCCAGCAGCGCGGACAGCTTGAACACTGAAGCTTTCTTT; CDR3 protein: CASSADSLNTEAFF
D gene: TRBD2; J gene: TRBJ2-1; clone size: NA; V gene: TRBV27; CDR3 DNA: TGTGCCAGCAGTTTTAGGGCCGGGACTAGCGAGCAGTTCTTC; CDR3 protein: CASSFRAGTSEQFF
D gene: TRBD1; J gene: TRBJ2-7; clone size: NA; V gene: TRBV7-9; CDR3 DNA: TGTGCCAGCAGCTCGACAGGGCAATCCTACGAGCAGTACTTC; CDR3 protein: CASSSTGQSYEQYF
D gene: NA; J gene: TRBJ1-5; clone size: NA; V gene: TRBV7-8; CDR3 DNA: TGTGCCAGCAGCTTAGGGACGGGACTCTTAAGGGATCAGCCCCAGCATTTT; CDR3 protein: CASSLGTGLLRDQPQHF
D gene: NA; J gene: TRBJ1-5; clone size: once; V gene: TRBV19; CDR3 DNA: TGTGCCAGTAGTAATCAGGCCAATCAGCCCCAGCATTTT; CDR3 protein: CASSNQANQPQHF
D gene: NA; J gene: TRBJ2-1; clone size: NA; V gene: TRBV6-2/TRBV6-3; CDR3 DNA: TGTGCCAGCAGTTACTCAACGTTAACTAGTGAGCAGTTCTTC; CDR3 protein: CASSYSTLTSEQFF
D gene: TRBD2; J gene: TRBJ2-7; clone size: NA; V gene: TRBV6-2/TRBV6-3; CDR3 DNA: TGTGCCAGCAGCCCTAAGAGACTAGCGGGAGGTCACGAGCAGTACTTC; CDR3 protein: CASSPKRLAGGHEQYF
D gene: TRBD2; J gene: TRBJ2-5; clone size: NA; V gene: TRBV2; CDR3 DNA: TGTGCCAGCAAAAGCCCAAGAAGCGGGAGGGCCTGGGAAGAGACCCAGTACTTC; CDR3 protein: CASKSPRSGRAWEETQYF
D gene: TRBD1; J gene: TRBJ1-1; clone size: NA; V gene: TRBV7-8; CDR3 DNA: TGTGCCAGCAGCGAGGTGACAGGGATTGAAGCTTTCTTT; CDR3 protein: CASSEVTGIEAFF
D gene: NA; J gene: TRBJ2-6; clone size: NA; V gene: TRBV10-1; CDR3 DNA: TGCGCCAGCAGTGGCTCCATAAGATCGCACAAAGTCGGGAACGTCCTGACTTTC; CDR3 protein: CASSGSIRSHKVGNVLTF
D gene: TRBD2; J gene: TRBJ2-3; clone size: NA; V gene: TRBV11-3; CDR3 DNA: TGTGCCAGCAGCTTAAACTGGCTAGCGGGCACAGATACGCAGTATTTT; CDR3 protein: CASSLNWLAGTDTQYF
D gene: TRBD2; J gene: TRBJ2-3; clone size: NA; V gene: TRBV27; CDR3 DNA: TGTGCCAGCAGTTTATTAGGACTAGCGGGAGTGAGCACAGATACGCAGTATTTT; CDR3 protein: CASSLLGLAGVSTDTQYF
D gene: TRBD2; J gene: TRBJ2-1; clone size: NA; V gene: TRBV28; CDR3 DNA: TGTGCCAGCAGTTTAACCGGGGGGGATGAGCAGTTCTTC; CDR3 protein: CASSLTGGDEQFF
D gene: NA; J gene: TRBJ2-1; clone size: NA; V gene: TRBV5-1; CDR3 DNA: TGCGCCAGCAGCTGGGGACTGAGTGAGCAGTTCTTC; CDR3 protein: CASSWGLSEQFF
D gene: NA; J gene: TRBJ1-6; clone size: NA; V gene: TRBV19; CDR3 DNA: TGTGCCAGTAGTATAGCAGGGTACGGTAATTCACCCCTCCACTTT; CDR3 protein: CASSIAGYGNSPLHF
D gene: NA; J gene: TRBJ2-5; clone size: NA; V gene: TRBV7-2; CDR3 DNA: TGTGCCAGCAGCTTATTACAAGAGACCCAGTACTTC; CDR3 protein: CASSLLQETQYF
D gene: NA; J gene: TRBJ2-3; clone size: NA; V gene: TRBV7-2; CDR3 DNA: TGTGCCAGCAGCTTAGATCTCCCTAGCACAGATACGCAGTATTTT; CDR3 protein: CASSLDLPSTDTQYF
D gene: TRBD1; J gene: TRBJ2-1; clone size: NA; V gene: TRBV19; CDR3 DNA: TGTGCCAGTAGTACCACCAGGGGGAATGAGCAGTTCTTC; CDR3 protein: CASSTTRGNEQFF
D gene: TRBD1; J gene: TRBJ1-3; clone size: once; V gene: TRBV6-4; CDR3 DNA: TGTGCCAGCAGCACGACAGGGGGTGAAAACACCATATATTTT; CDR3 protein: CASSTTGGENTIYF
D gene: NA; J gene: TRBJ2-1; clone size: once; V gene: TRBV6-6; CDR3 DNA: TGTGCCAGCAGTTACACACACTACAATGAGCAGTTCTTC; CDR3 protein: CASSYTHYNEQFF